The 21 T cell receptor beta chains reported below all come from one sample, sequenced in a study of shared clonotypes between healthy human individuals. Terminally differentiated effector memory CD45RA+ cells were left out of the naive CD8 fraction, which was CD45RO-negative and positively selected for CCR7. Sequenced by immunoSEQ multiplex PCR; TCRdb stores in-frame clones only, minus some. Counted here are some 2 million clones, about 95% occurring once; the ten biggest clones make up approximately 1%. Sequenced sample: naive CD8+ T cells sorted from blood. These receptor sequences come from a man aged 18 to 30 in good health.

The CDR3 sequence is CASSLSIYEQYF. Written as DNA, the CDR3 is TGTGCCAGCAGCTTATCCATTTACGAGCAGTACTTC. The genes are TRBV5-8 and TRBJ2-7; D is unresolved. Deletions cut 2 bases from V and 4 bases from J, with 7 bases between. Germline CDR1 and CDR2: SGHTS and YDEGEE. This CDR3 is 12 amino acids long.

The chain joins TRBV4-1 to TRBJ2-7; 10 bases map to TRBD1. Unmatched junction bases numbered 6, after V lost 4 bases and J lost 3 bases. Germline V lookup: CDR1 MGHRA, CDR2 YSYEKL. CDR3 length: 15 residues. The CDR3 coding sequence is TGCGCCAGCAGCCCGTCCGGGACAGGGGACTACGAGCAGTACTTC. It yields the protein CASSPSGTGDYEQYF.

The V call is TRBV4-3, the J call TRBJ1-1, with 8 bases matching TRBD1. Losses at the gene ends were 4 bases for V and 5 bases for J; bases not matched to a gene: 6. The CDR3 has 14 residues. Per germline, CDR1 LGHNA and CDR2 YSLEER. The CDR3 sequence is CASSPGQGGTEAFF. The CDR3 region has the DNA TGCGCCAGCAGCCCCGGACAGGGTGGGACTGAAGCTTTCTTT.

The J gene is TRBJ2-1, the V gene TRBV28, with D perhaps matching TRBD1 (6 bases). Trimming removed 4 bases from V and 3 bases from J, with 19 bases in between. The germline CDR1 and CDR2 sequences are MDHEN and SYDVKM. The CDR3 length is 17 residues. The CDR3 DNA is TGTGCCAGCAGTTCCTACAGGGAACACTTAAACTACAATGAGCAGTTCTTC. It translates to CASSSYREHLNYNEQFF.

The chain couples TRBV18 to TRBJ2-1; possibly TRBD2 for D (6 bases). In germline, CDR1 is KGHSH, CDR2 LQKENI. The CDR3 length is 13 residues. Trimming took off 8 bases at V and 2 bases at J, with 10 bases between the two ends. The chain's CDR3 is CASGGETYNEQFF. CDR3 coding DNA: TGTGCCAGCGGCGGGGAAACCTACAATGAGCAGTTCTTC.

CDR3 sequence: CASSTGQASTDTQYF. In DNA, the CDR3 is TGCGCCAGCAGCACCGGACAAGCTAGCACAGATACGCAGTATTTT. The genes are TRBV5-1 and TRBJ2-3, with TRBD1 as a possible D gene (5 bases). The V gene lost 4 bases and the J gene lost 0 bases, with 12 bases spanning the gap. The CDR3 runs 15 residues. From germline, CDR1 is SGHRS and CDR2 YFSETQ.

The chain joins TRBV5-4 to TRBJ2-7; D uncertain. V lost 2 bases to trimming and J lost 6 bases, with 9 bases between them. The CDR3 is 12 residues long. The germline V gene has CDR1 SGHNT and CDR2 YYREEE (reference sequence). The CDR3 DNA sequence: TGTGCCAGCAGCTTTGGTATTACCGAGCAGTACTTC. Translating it yields CASSFGITEQYF.

Here the CDR3 DNA reads TGTGCCAGTAGTCCTGGGACGTCTTTTTACGAGCAGTACTTC. Translated, it gives CASSPGTSFYEQYF. This rearrangement joins TRBV19 to TRBJ2-7; the D call may be TRBD1 or TRBD2 (5 bases each). The CDR3 spans 14 residues. Trimming removed 5 bases at V and 4 bases at J, with 15 bases between. Germline assignment: CDR1 LNHDA and CDR2 SQIVND (reference sequence).

The chain recombines TRBV6-1 with TRBJ1-4, with TRBD1 matching over 8 bases. CDR1 MNHNS and CDR2 SASEGT come from the germline V gene. V was pared by 5 bases and J by 5 bases, with 4 bases of the junction left unmatched. There are 14 residues in the CDR3. As DNA, the CDR3 is TGTGCCAGCAGTTTAGGACAGGGAAATGAAAAACTGTTTTTT. Translation: CASSLGQGNEKLFF.

Comments on this clone: Other DNA sequences of this sample code for an identical CDR3. The genes are TRBV27 and TRBJ1-2; tentatively, D is TRBD1 (5 bases). The CDR3 is 14 residues long. Per germline, CDR1 MNHEY and CDR2 SMNVEV (reference sequence). Trimming stripped 5 bases from V and 0 bases from J, with 10 bases between. CDR3 sequence reads: CASSLLGPNYGYTF. CDR3 coding DNA: TGTGCCAGCAGTCTCCTGGGGCCTAACTATGGCTACACCTTC.

About this clone itself: Distinct nucleotide sequences in the sample also encode this CDR3. CDR3 coding DNA: TGTGCCAGTAGTATAGCCGATACGCAGTATTTT. The encoded protein is CASSIADTQYF. The V gene is TRBV19, the J gene TRBJ2-3; unclear D gene. CDR3 length: 11 residues. The V end lost 1 base, the J end lost 6 bases, and 2 bases lay between the germline ends. Germline CDR1 is LNHDA and CDR2 is SQIVND (reference sequence).

The V and J genes are TRBV13 and TRBJ2-2; the D is unclear. Germline CDR1 PRHDT, CDR2 FYEKMQ (reference sequence). Trimming stripped 5 bases from V and 6 bases from J, with 7 bases between. This CDR3 comprises 12 residues. CDR3 nucleotides: TGTGCCAGCAGCCCCACGGCCGGGGAGCTGTTTTTT. Protein: CASSPTAGELFF.

This chain joins TRBV5-1 and TRBJ2-7, with a possible D match to TRBD1 (5 bases). This CDR3 is built from 13 residues. Germline-derived CDR1 and CDR2 are SGHRS and YFSETQ. V lost 5 bases to trimming and J lost 7 bases, with 16 bases between them. The CDR3 spells CASSVSGLGEQYF. As DNA, the CDR3 is TGCGCCAGCAGTGTGTCAGGGCTGGGGGAGCAGTACTTC. The whole variable domain, remainder taken from reference TRBV5-1 and TRBJ2-7, is KAGVTQTPRYLIKTRGQQVTLSCSPISGHRSVSWYQQTPGQGLQFLFEYFSETQRNKGNFPGRFSGRQFSNSRSEMNVSTLELGDSALYLCASSVSGLGEQYFGPGTRLTVT.

The gene calls are TRBV10-2 and TRBJ1-5; D remains unclear. CDR3 length equals 14 residues. With 2 bases removed from V and 8 bases from J, the gap between germline ends came to 13 bases. CDR1 is WSHSY and CDR2 is SAAADI in the germline V gene. CDR3 loop: CASSEMGMWEPQHF. The CDR3 DNA sequence: TGCGCCAGCAGTGAGATGGGGATGTGGGAGCCCCAGCATTTT.

The gene calls are TRBV10-1 and TRBJ2-3, with TRBD2 identical over 7 bases. The CDR3 is 15 residues long. Germline CDR1 WNHNN, CDR2 SYGVQD (reference sequence). With 6 bases clipped from V and 8 bases from J, the junction kept 14 bases outside the gene matches. DNA for the CDR3: TGCGCCAGCAGGCCCCCGGGACTATCAATAGGTACGCAGTATTTT. This codes for CASRPPGLSIGTQYF.

The chain carries TRBV5-5 and TRBJ1-3; D unclear. CDR3 size: 15 residues. CDR1 is SGHKS, CDR2 YYEKEE, per germline (reference sequence). V was clipped by 0 bases and J by 2 bases, with 9 bases between them. The CDR3 reads CASSLEGGAGNTIYF. CDR3 nucleotide sequence: TGTGCCAGCAGCTTGGAAGGAGGAGCTGGAAACACCATATATTTT.

J is TRBJ1-1 and V is TRBV27, with D tentatively TRBD1 (6 bases). There are 14 residues in the CDR3. Trimming removed 8 bases at V and 4 bases at J, with 17 bases between. Germline CDR1 and CDR2: MNHEY and SMNVEV (reference sequence). The CDR3 nucleotides are TGTGCCAGCGCCCTTACGGGGGCCGGCACTGAAGCTTTCTTT. The encoded protein is CASALTGAGTEAFF.

V usage is TRBV27 and J usage is TRBJ2-5; D might be TRBD2 (6 bases). This CDR3 has 15 amino acids. Germline loops: CDR1 MNHEY, CDR2 SMNVEV (reference sequence). Trimming cost V 6 bases and J 5 bases, with 19 bases left between them. CDR3 sequence: CASRPSGTPGETQYF. For the CDR3, the DNA is TGTGCCAGCAGGCCCTCCGGGACTCCAGGCGAGACCCAGTACTTC.

V gene TRBV4-1 combines with J gene TRBJ2-1; 8 bases are shared with TRBD2. CDR3 length: 15 residues. Trimming removed 4 bases from V and 5 bases from J; junction bases left unmatched: 7. The germline V gene encodes CDR1 MGHRA and CDR2 YSYEKL. This CDR3 reads CASSPMTGGDNEQFF. The CDR3 region has the DNA TGCGCCAGCAGCCCTATGACGGGAGGGGACAATGAGCAGTTCTTC.

The gene calls are TRBV28 and TRBJ2-4; D may be TRBD1 (6 bases). Germline CDR1 MDHEN, CDR2 SYDVKM. Trimming took 3 bases from V and 2 from J, leaving 11 bases between them. This CDR3 contains 15 residues. The CDR3: CASSFQQGSKNIQYF. For the CDR3, the DNA is TGTGCCAGCAGTTTCCAACAGGGATCCAAAAACATTCAGTACTTC.

This chain connects TRBV4-3 to TRBJ1-1; TRBD1 agrees at 8 bases. Unmatched junction bases numbered 13, after V lost 4 bases and J lost 0 bases. CDR1 and CDR2 (germline): LGHNA, YSLEER. The CDR3 is 18 amino acids. The CDR3 here is CASSLRVGQGVMNTEAFF. CDR3 coding DNA: TGCGCCAGCAGCCTAAGGGTAGGACAGGGCGTGATGAACACTGAAGCTTTCTTT.